This T cell receptor beta chain was retrieved from a study of T cell repertoires in cytomegalovirus infection (dated by TCRdb to the late 2010s). Concerning the study at large: Peptide stimulations targeted recently identified HLA-C-restricted CMV epitopes, whose presentation resists viral immunomodulation, together with well-studied HLA-B-restricted epitopes. Donor HLA type was relevant to the analysis, as public TCR beta signatures indicated carriage of CMV infection together with the matching HLA type.

The sample's treatment or condition label is to be understood as: in vitro stimulation with specific CMV peptide epitopes to enrich CMV-specific T cells. Sequencing relied on an Illumina HiSeq 1500. The public reads were reanalyzed by TCRdb: fastp trimming at Q25, MiXCR alignment, in-frame beta chains only. Under each unique CDR3 protein, matching rows form one entry showing the most common genes and DNA. The sample data list a few hundred thousand distinct CDR3 sequences, and 40% of these were observed just once. Of the sample, 48% falls within the top ten clones. The germline V gene yields SGHTA for CDR1 and FQGNSA for CDR2. V sheds 1 base and J sheds 3 bases, leaving 9 bases between their ends. The CDR3, cysteine through phenylalanine, is 15 amino acids long. Solely the CDR3 DNA is kept, with 45 bases framed from the first base. This clonotype was detected a few times. Its antigen is still unknown. Base-call qualities are not available, and no considerably larger clone is one nucleotide away.

The research as a whole found: In the ex vivo response, HLA-C-restricted CMV-specific TCR beta clonotypes were dominant, and in two of eight donors the single most frequent clonotype came from this HLA-C-restricted group. In both this cohort and an independent 352-donor cohort, the cumulative frequency of public TCR beta family members distinguished carriers of CMV infection plus the relevant HLA type.

The source of this sequence is a human donor in good health (CMV status not recorded). Some clones in this sample may be carry-over from other donors' samples. The specimen was cultured PBMCs, collected from culture after CMV antigen stimulation. The chain was built from TRBV7-2 and TRBJ1-4; possibly the D gene is TRBD1, per 5 matching bases. The CDR3 corresponds to CASSLVGGSNEKLFF. The DNA sequence reads TGTGCCAGCAGCTTAGTTGGGGGGTCTAATGAAAAACTGTTTTTT.